These 30 T cell receptor beta chains were all obtained from the same sample, sequenced in a study of blood T cells in healthy people across ages. Sample-barcoded 5' priming and a J-beta primer mix drove a second PCR of about 6 to 11 cycles. In TCRdb, the 5' RACE reads were re-called with MiXCR into one record per CDR3 protein. Here the sample spans 920,000 or so distinct CDR3 sequences, more than 40% being singletons. Sequenced input: blood. All receptors derive from a woman aged 60-70 years in good health.

The chain joins TRBV7-9 to TRBJ1-1, with D unclear. With 7 bases removed from V and 0 bases from J, the gap between germline ends came to 15 bases. Germline assignment: CDR1 SEHNR and CDR2 FQNEAQ (reference sequence). The CDR3 runs 15 residues. The CDR3 bases are TGTGCCAGCACCCCCTTTGGAGGGATGAACACTGAAGCTTTCTTT. Translated: CASTPFGGMNTEAFF.

The rearrangement uses TRBV3-1 and TRBJ1-2; 7 bases agree with TRBD1. With 4 bases clipped from V and 4 bases from J, the junction kept 6 bases outside the gene matches. CDR1 is LGHDT, CDR2 YNNKEL, per germline (reference sequence). The CDR3 sequence is 14 residues long. CDR3 sequence (DNA): TGTGCCAGCAGCCCCAAGACAGGGACCTATGGCTACACCTTC. It codes for CASSPKTGTYGYTF. The full variable domain, its missing parts supplied by reference TRBV3-1 and TRBJ1-2, is DTAVSQTPKYLVTQMGNDKSIKCEQNLGHDTMYWYKQDSKKFLKIMFSYNNKELIINETVPNRFSPKSPDKAHLNLHINSLELGDSAVYFCASSPKTGTYGYTFGSGTRLTVV.

The chain carries TRBV15 and TRBJ1-2, with D possibly matching TRBD1 (5 bases). The germline gives CDR1 LNHNV, CDR2 YYDKDF (reference sequence). The CDR3 contains 16 residues. V was cut by 0 bases and J by 6 bases, with 17 bases left in between. The CDR3 sequence is CATSRDGYSTGDGYTF. DNA of the CDR3: TGTGCCACCAGCAGAGACGGCTACTCAACAGGTGATGGCTACACCTTC.

Only a few counts were recorded for this clonotype. The J gene is TRBJ2-1, the V gene TRBV14, with D unclear. CDR1 and CDR2 (germline): SGHDN, FVKESK. The CDR3 totals 19 residues. Deletions cut 0 bases from V and 6 bases from J, with 24 bases between. The DNA for the CDR3 is TGTGCCAGCAGCCAAGATGGTTGGTTGGGTGGTCCTCCGACCAATGAGCAGTTCTTC. It yields the protein CASSQDGWLGGPPTNEQFF.

The sample holds a few counts of this clonotype. This chain joins TRBV27 and TRBJ2-1; D unclear. This CDR3 comprises 12 residues. Per germline, CDR1 MNHEY and CDR2 SMNVEV (reference sequence). Trimming stripped 8 bases from V and 8 bases from J, with 13 bases between. The CDR3 loop is CASRKRFDEQFF. CDR3 bases: TGTGCCAGCCGAAAAAGGTTCGATGAGCAGTTCTTC.

The rearrangement joins TRBV9 to TRBJ2-7; D gene unclear. The CDR3 extends over 14 amino acids. CDR1 SGDLS and CDR2 YYNGEE come from the germline V gene. Trimming removed 0 bases from V and 0 bases from J, with 7 bases in between. The chain's CDR3 is CASSVGEGSYEQYF. CDR3 bases: TGTGCCAGCAGCGTAGGCGAAGGCTCCTACGAGCAGTACTTC.

This chain connects TRBV29-1 to TRBJ1-1; maybe TRBD1 (6 bases). V was trimmed by 4 bases and J by 0 bases, leaving 9 bases between them. Germline V gives CDR1 SQVTM, CDR2 ANQGSEA. This CDR3 is built from 13 residues. This CDR3 is CSVGGQMNTEAFF. As DNA, the CDR3 is TGCAGCGTTGGCGGACAGATGAACACTGAAGCTTTCTTT.

There are a few counts of this clonotype. The chain couples TRBV6-1 to TRBJ2-7, with 9 bases aligning to TRBD2. Unmatched junction bases numbered 2, after V lost 8 bases and J lost 3 bases. CDR3 length equals 12 residues. Per germline, CDR1 MNHNS and CDR2 SASEGT. The CDR3 sequence: CASGRGGYEQYF. The CDR3 DNA reads TGTGCCAGCGGGCGGGGGGGCTACGAGCAGTACTTC.

The rearrangement uses TRBV6-1 and TRBJ2-3, with D perhaps matching TRBD1 or TRBD2 (5 bases each). V was trimmed by 8 bases and J by 3 bases, leaving 15 bases between them. The CDR3 has 14 residues. Germline CDR1 reads MNHNS; CDR2 reads SASEGT. CDR3 sequence: CASHGARWTDTQYF. The CDR3 coding sequence is TGTGCCAGCCACGGGGCGAGGTGGACAGATACGCAGTATTTT.

This clonotype was seen more than once but under ten times. V usage is TRBV27 and J usage is TRBJ2-4, with D possibly TRBD2 on 7 matching bases. The CDR3 has 14 amino acids. Trimming shortened V by 6 bases and J by 3 bases, and 12 bases separated the two germline ends. CDR1 MNHEY and CDR2 SMNVEV come from the germline V gene (reference sequence). CDR3 amino acids: CASSPGGYKNIQYF. The CDR3 coding sequence is TGTGCCAGCAGCCCGGGGGGCTACAAAAACATTCAGTACTTC.

The table lists this clonotype with many counts. V is TRBV18 and J is TRBJ2-5, with D possibly being TRBD1 or TRBD2 (6 bases each). CDR1 and CDR2 from the germline V gene are KGHSH and LQKENI. The CDR3 is 15 residues long. Between the trimmed V and J ends, which lost 3 bases and 1 base, there was a span of 12 bases. The DNA for the CDR3 is TGTGCCAGCTCACCGGGCGGAGGGGGCCAAGAGACCCAGTACTTC. It specifies CASSPGGGGQETQYF.

This clonotype was picked up a small number of times. The V gene is TRBV5-1, the J gene TRBJ2-1, with TRBD2 as a possible D gene (6 bases). Trimming shortened V by 2 bases and J by 0 bases, and 9 bases separated the two germline ends. This CDR3 has 15 amino acids. Germline V CDR1 and CDR2: SGHRS, YFSETQ. The chain's CDR3 is CASSFGTLSYNEQFF. CDR3 nucleotide sequence: TGCGCCAGCAGCTTCGGGACTCTCTCCTACAATGAGCAGTTCTTC.

This chain joins TRBV5-7 and TRBJ1-6; 8 bases map to TRBD1. Being an ORF, TRBV5-7 has a function that is uncertain. Trimming removed 0 bases from V and 5 bases from J; junction bases left unmatched: 4. The CDR3 is made up of 16 amino acids. The DNA for the CDR3 is TGTGCCAGCAGCTTGGAGGCAGGGGGCCATAATTCACCCCTCCACTTT. Protein product: CASSLEAGGHNSPLHF.

About this clonotype: Just one base apart from a much larger clone, this may be a read error. The genes are TRBV6-4 and TRBJ2-1; 7 bases agree with TRBD1. The closer fit of TRBJ2-7 to the DNA end suggests the J call may be wrong. Germline V gene lookup returns CDR1 MRHNA and CDR2 SNTAGT. This CDR3 spans 14 amino acids. CDR3 DNA sequence: TGTGCCAGCAGTGACCGGGGACAGTACAATGAGCAGTACTTC. Residues: CASSDRGQYNEQYF.

This chain links TRBV12-3 or TRBV12-4 with TRBJ2-3; TRBD2 is a possible D gene (5 bases). V was clipped by 3 bases and J by 0 bases, with 13 bases between them. The CDR3 has 16 amino acids. CDR3 amino acids: CASSFPSRSSTDTQYF. In DNA form, the CDR3 reads TGTGCCAGCAGTTTCCCTAGCAGGTCTAGCACAGATACGCAGTATTTT.

This clonotype was seen many times. J is TRBJ2-5 and V is TRBV24-1; 10 bases align to TRBD1. CDR1 and CDR2 (germline): KGHDR, SFDVKD. The J segment lost 5 bases and the V segment lost 3 bases, leaving 5 bases of the junction unmatched. This CDR3 contains 15 residues. The CDR3 reads CATSDPGQGLETQYF. The DNA for the CDR3 is TGTGCCACCAGTGATCCGGGACAGGGGTTGGAGACCCAGTACTTC.

This chain uses TRBV14 with TRBJ2-1, with 9 nucleotides matching TRBD2. CDR1 is SGHDN and CDR2 is FVKESK in the germline V gene. This CDR3 spans 17 amino acids. V was clipped by 2 bases and J by 7 bases; unmatched bases: 12. The CDR3 is CASSQNRGLASGNEQFF. DNA of the CDR3: TGTGCCAGCAGCCAAAACCGCGGACTAGCGTCGGGGAATGAGCAGTTCTTC.

In the case of this clonotype: A much larger clone differs from this one at a single base, so this may be a read error. V usage is TRBV29-1 and J usage is TRBJ2-7, with TRBD1 identical over 8 bases. This CDR3 region has 14 residues. Losses at the gene ends were 7 bases for V and 6 bases for J; bases not matched to a gene: 14. Germline assignment: CDR1 SQVTM and CDR2 ANQGSEA. In DNA form, the CDR3 reads TGCAGCGCCTACGGGGCAGGGGGCGCGTGCGAGCAGTACTTC. It encodes CSAYGAGGACEQYF.

This chain connects TRBV3-1 to TRBJ2-2; the match to TRBD2 covers 7 bases. V was clipped by 1 base and J by 5 bases; unmatched bases: 7. This CDR3 has 16 amino acids. CDR1 LGHDT and CDR2 YNNKEL come from the germline V gene (reference sequence). CDR3 sequence (DNA): TGTGCCAGCAGCCAAGGAGTAGCGGGCTCTACCGGGGAGCTGTTTTTT. The encoded protein is CASSQGVAGSTGELFF.

Worth noting for this clonotype: This may arise from a read error, as a much more abundant clone is one base away. The chain couples TRBV2 to TRBJ2-5; TRBD2 might be the D (6 bases). Germline V CDR1 and CDR2: SNHLY, FYNNEI. This CDR3 contains 16 residues. V was pared by 1 base and J by 4 bases, with 16 bases between. The CDR3 coding sequence is TGTGCCAGCAGTGAAGTGGTACTAGCCCCGGGAGAGACCCAGTACTTC. Its protein product is CASSEVVLAPGETQYF.

The chain has TRBV29-1 and TRBJ2-7; 12 bases line up with TRBD1. Trimming at V came to 6 bases and at J to 4 bases, leaving 7 bases not matched to a gene. Germline V gene data show CDR1 as SQVTM and CDR2 as ANQGSEA. The CDR3 runs 14 residues. For the CDR3, the DNA is TGCAGCGTAGGGGACAGGGGGCGAGGGTACGAGCAGTACTTC. It specifies CSVGDRGRGYEQYF.

This rearrangement joins TRBV20-1 to TRBJ2-2, with D possibly being TRBD2 (6 bases). The CDR3 sequence is 15 residues long. Germline lookup yields CDR1 DFQATT and CDR2 SNEGSKA (reference sequence). V was pared by 1 base and J by 2 bases, with 11 bases between. CDR3: CSARAGEINTGELFF. CDR3 nucleotide sequence: TGCAGTGCTAGAGCGGGAGAGATAAACACCGGGGAGCTGTTTTTT.

This sequence joins TRBV11-2 and TRBJ2-5; tentative D call: TRBD2 (6 bases). The DNA end is a closer match to TRBJ2-7, so the J assignment may be wrong. Germline V gives CDR1 SGHAT, CDR2 FQNNGV. This CDR3 is built from 17 residues. The chain's CDR3 is CASSLGPGLPILYEQYF. The CDR3 coding sequence is TGTGCCAGCAGCTTAGGACCGGGACTTCCGATCCTTTACGAGCAGTACTTC.

In this sample, this clonotype turned up many times. The rearrangement links TRBV4-1 to TRBJ2-5; a weak D match, TRBD2 (5 bases). This CDR3 has 14 residues. CDR1 is MGHRA and CDR2 is YSYEKL in the germline V gene. V gave up 5 bases and J gave up 0 bases, with 10 bases separating them. The CDR3: CASSGSGNQETQYF. CDR3 nucleotide sequence: TGCGCCAGCAGCGGTTCCGGGAACCAAGAGACCCAGTACTTC.

This clonotype was counted only a few times. The chain carries TRBV18 and TRBJ1-4; no clear D. Germline values: CDR1 KGHSH, CDR2 LQKENI. The CDR3 has 14 residues. Trimming took 3 bases from V and 7 from J, leaving 12 bases between them. The CDR3 is CASSPGLTLEKLFF. The CDR3 coding sequence is TGTGCCAGCTCACCCGGACTTACCCTTGAAAAACTGTTTTTT.

The J gene is TRBJ1-2, the V gene TRBV4-1, with D unclear. Per the germline V gene, CDR1 is MGHRA and CDR2 is YSYEKL. This CDR3 has 16 residues. Trimming removed 0 bases at V and 4 bases at J, with 15 bases between. CDR3 sequence: CASSQEPLQFPYGYTF. Written as DNA, the CDR3 is TGCGCCAGCAGCCAAGAGCCTCTTCAGTTCCCCTATGGCTACACCTTC.

This clonotype was seen ten or more times. J is TRBJ2-3 and V is TRBV7-9; D call uncertain. Germline CDR1 is SEHNR and CDR2 is FQNEAQ (reference sequence). This CDR3 comprises 14 residues. The V and J ends lost 5 bases and 1 base respectively, with 10 bases between them. This CDR3 reads CASSPLGGTDTQYF. CDR3 nucleotides: TGTGCCAGCAGCCCCCTGGGCGGCACAGATACGCAGTATTTT.

The rearrangement links TRBV10-1 to TRBJ2-7; 8 bases fit TRBD1. After removal of 3 bases from V and 2 bases from J, the junction contained 9 bases not matched to a gene. CDR3 length equals 16 residues. Germline loops: CDR1 WNHNN, CDR2 SYGVQD (reference sequence). The CDR3 loop is CASSDQRTGLTYEQYF. CDR3 bases: TGCGCCAGCAGTGACCAGCGGACAGGGTTAACCTACGAGCAGTACTTC.

The chain uses TRBV28 and TRBJ2-5; 7 bases line up with TRBD1. The junction had 14 bases not matched to a gene; V was cut back by 6 bases and J by 7 bases. The CDR3 is 15 amino acids. Germline CDR1 MDHEN, CDR2 SYDVKM. The chain's CDR3 is CASSTRNRGPVTQYF. The CDR3 DNA reads TGTGCCAGCAGCACCCGGAACAGGGGCCCAGTGACCCAGTACTTC.

The V gene is TRBV5-1, the J gene TRBJ2-5, with 9 positions matching TRBD1. The DNA matches TRBJ2-7 better at its end, which makes the J call doubtful. Per the germline V gene, CDR1 is SGHRS and CDR2 is YFSETQ. This CDR3 is built from 18 residues. The DNA of the CDR3 is TGCGCCAGCAGCTCTGTATACGACTCCGGGACAGGGTCTGACGAGCAGTACTTC. It yields the protein CASSSVYDSGTGSDEQYF.